This TCR beta chain was sequenced during a study of CD8 T cells in Susac syndrome. There are 13 residues in the CDR3. From germline, CDR1 is MGHRA and CDR2 YSYEKL. With 0 bases removed from V and 2 bases from J, the gap between germline ends came to 5 bases. When the RNA was reverse transcribed, random hexamers were used with an input of 0.5 to 1 ug. TCRdb analysed the immunoSEQ multiplex PCR reads with MiXCR anew, one entry per CDR3 protein. The data show about 60,000 distinct CDR3 sequences, with 90% to 95% seen just once and roughly 0.2% held by the top ten. TCR beta was sequenced from blood CD8+ and CD4+ T cells.

The sequence derives from a human donor in good health. The chain employs TRBV4-1 and TRBJ2-7; no reliable D call. What was sequenced was CD8+ T cells from PBMCs. The CDR3, as DNA: TGCGCCAGCAGCCAAGATCAGGCCTACGAGCAGTACTTC. Protein sequence: CASSQDQAYEQYF.